The 9 T cell receptor beta chains reported below all come from one sample, sequenced in a study of T cell responses to AZD1222 COVID-19 vaccine (dated by TCRdb to the early 2020s). The library was made by the immunoSEQ multiplex PCR assay. TCRdb's version of the immuneACCESS table is confined to in-frame rearrangements and falls short of the full clone set. An unresolved V gene accounts for under half of the shortfall where checked; the remainder is of unknown origin. Present in this sample are 75,000 to 90,000 clones, 90% of which were seen just once. Over 4.5% of the sample is taken by the ten largest. The time point label here, explained by the study, means: baseline before first vaccination. The material was peripheral blood, obtained on day 0 of AZD1222 vaccination. All receptors come from an adult in good health.

The V gene is TRBV2, the J gene TRBJ1-4; D possibly corresponds to TRBD1 (5 bases). The V and J ends lost 3 bases and 7 bases respectively, with 15 bases between them. This CDR3 has 15 amino acids. Germline lookup yields CDR1 SNHLY and CDR2 FYNNEI. CDR3 nucleotides: TGTGCCAGCAGTGAGCATAGTGGGACGGCTGAAAAACTGTTTTTT. This sequence encodes CASSEHSGTAEKLFF.

This clone turned up a few times. The V call is TRBV19, the J call TRBJ1-5; no clear D. The CDR3 extends over 16 amino acids. Trimming took 2 bases from V and 2 from J, leaving 13 bases between them. From germline, CDR1 is LNHDA and CDR2 SQIVND (reference sequence). CDR3 sequence: CASSIPGGIGNQPQHF. The CDR3 DNA reads TGTGCCAGTAGTATACCGGGAGGGATCGGCAATCAGCCCCAGCATTTT.

The chain has TRBV9 and TRBJ1-1; no reliable D call. The germline gives CDR1 SGDLS, CDR2 YYNGEE. Trimming took off 8 bases at V and 1 base at J, with 18 bases between the two ends. The CDR3 sequence is 15 residues long. DNA for the CDR3: TGTGCCAGTTCTCATTCAAAAGAGGGGAACACTGAAGCTTTCTTT. Protein sequence: CASSHSKEGNTEAFF.

This chain connects TRBV28 to TRBJ2-2; TRBD2 matches at 11 bases. V lost 6 bases and J lost 1; bases outside the gene matches: 4. Germline V lookup: CDR1 MDHEN, CDR2 SYDVKM. The CDR3 length is 16 residues. CDR3 residues: CASSLGLAGNTGELFF. The CDR3 DNA sequence: TGTGCCAGCAGCCTCGGACTAGCGGGGAACACCGGGGAGCTGTTTTTT.

J is TRBJ1-3 and V is TRBV2; D gene ambiguous. CDR3 size: 12 residues. CDR1 SNHLY and CDR2 FYNNEI come from the germline V gene. V gave up 6 bases and J gave up 4 bases, with 7 bases separating them. The DNA of the CDR3 is TGTGCCAGCAGAGCTAGAGGAAACACCATATATTTT. Translation gives CASRARGNTIYF. The full variable domain, with the rest looked up from reference TRBV2 and TRBJ1-3, is EPEVTQTPSHQVTQMGQEVILRCVPISNHLYFYWYRQILGQKVEFLVSFYNNEISEKSEIFDDQFSVERPDGSNFTLKIRSTKLEDSAMYFCASRARGNTIYFGEGSWLTVV.

The V and J genes are TRBV24-1 and TRBJ1-2, with D unclear. This CDR3 spans 14 amino acids. The ends were cut back, 1 base at V and 8 bases at J, with 13 bases in the middle. Per the germline V gene, CDR1 is KGHDR and CDR2 is SFDVKD. This CDR3 reads CATSDFDSLGGYTF. In DNA, the CDR3 is TGTGCCACCAGTGATTTTGACTCCTTGGGAGGCTACACCTTC.

The chain combines TRBV7-2 with TRBJ1-5; D is unresolved. The germline gives CDR1 SGHTA, CDR2 FQGNSA. V gave up 5 bases and J gave up 6 bases, with 11 bases separating them. The length of the CDR3 is 13 residues. CDR3 protein: CASSPKGSQPQHF. CDR3 sequence (DNA): TGTGCCAGCAGCCCTAAGGGCAGTCAGCCCCAGCATTTT.

This chain uses TRBV3-1 (or the pseudogene TRBV3-2) with TRBJ2-1; no reliable D call. Germline lookup yields CDR1 LGHDT and CDR2 YNNKEL (reference sequence). The CDR3 loop spans 15 amino acids. V was cut by 0 bases and J by 8 bases, with 14 bases left in between. The CDR3 bases are TGTGCCAGCAGCCAAGAGGCTGCTCCTGGGCATGAGCAGTTCTTC. Translated: CASSQEAAPGHEQFF.

The rearrangement joins TRBV3-1 (or the pseudogene TRBV3-2) to TRBJ2-1; TRBD1 agrees at 8 bases. The J segment lost 3 bases and the V segment lost 3 bases, leaving 7 bases of the junction unmatched. The CDR3 is 16 amino acids. Per the germline V gene, CDR1 is LGHDT and CDR2 is YNNKEL (reference sequence). CDR3 bases: TGTGCCAGCAGCCACCCCCAGGGGGCGCGCTACAATGAGCAGTTCTTC. This sequence encodes CASSHPQGARYNEQFF.